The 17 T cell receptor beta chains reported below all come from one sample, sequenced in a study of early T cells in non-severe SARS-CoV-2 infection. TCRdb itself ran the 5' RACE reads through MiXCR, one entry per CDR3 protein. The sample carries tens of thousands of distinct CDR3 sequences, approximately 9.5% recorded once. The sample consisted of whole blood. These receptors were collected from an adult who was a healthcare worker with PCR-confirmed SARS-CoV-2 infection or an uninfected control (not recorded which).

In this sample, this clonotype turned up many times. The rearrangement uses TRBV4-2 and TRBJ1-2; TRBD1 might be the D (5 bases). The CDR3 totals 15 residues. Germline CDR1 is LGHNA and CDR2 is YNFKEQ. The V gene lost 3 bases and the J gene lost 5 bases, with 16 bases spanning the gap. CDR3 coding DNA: TGTGCCAGCAGCCATCCGGGGCCAGGGTTATATGGCTACACCTTC. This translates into CASSHPGPGLYGYTF.

CDR3: CASSESYLHEQYF. The CDR3 DNA reads as TGCGCCAGCAGTGAGTCGTATCTCCACGAGCAGTACTTC. The chain employs TRBV10-1 and TRBJ2-7; D gene unclear. V was cut by 0 bases and J by 5 bases, with 8 bases left in between. Germline CDR1 reads WNHNN; CDR2 reads SYGVQD (reference sequence). The CDR3 length is 13 residues.

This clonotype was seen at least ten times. In nucleotides, the CDR3 is TGCAGCGTGGGGACAGGCGCCAGCTATGGCTACACCTTC. Translated: CSVGTGASYGYTF. This chain links TRBV29-1 with TRBJ1-2; TRBD1 matches 8 bases. The CDR3 sequence is 13 residues long. V was pared by 6 bases and J by 4 bases, with 7 bases of the junction left unmatched. The germline CDR1 and CDR2 sequences are SQVTM and ANQGSEA. Drawing the rest from reference TRBV29-1 and TRBJ1-2, the complete variable domain is SAVISQKPSRDICQRGTSLTIQCQVDSQVTMMFWYRQQPGQSLTLIATANQGSEATYESGFVIDKFPISRPNLTFSTLTVSNMSPEDSSIYLCSVGTGASYGYTFGSGTRLTVV.

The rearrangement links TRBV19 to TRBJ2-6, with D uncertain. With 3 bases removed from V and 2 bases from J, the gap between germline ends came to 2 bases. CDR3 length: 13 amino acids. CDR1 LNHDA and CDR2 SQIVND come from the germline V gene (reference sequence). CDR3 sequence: CASSIPGANVLTF. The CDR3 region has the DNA TGTGCCAGTAGTATCCCTGGGGCCAACGTCCTGACTTTC.

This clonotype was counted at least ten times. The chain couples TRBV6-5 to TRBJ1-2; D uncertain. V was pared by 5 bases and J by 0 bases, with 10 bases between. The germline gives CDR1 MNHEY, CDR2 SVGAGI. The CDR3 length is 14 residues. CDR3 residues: CASSPRGSNYGYTF. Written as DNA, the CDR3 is TGTGCCAGCAGTCCCCGGGGATCTAACTATGGCTACACCTTC.

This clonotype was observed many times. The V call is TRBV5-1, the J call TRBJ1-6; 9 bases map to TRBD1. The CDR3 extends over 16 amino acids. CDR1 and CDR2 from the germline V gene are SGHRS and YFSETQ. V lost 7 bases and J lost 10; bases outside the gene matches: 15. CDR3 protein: CASAQGQGQGGSPLHF. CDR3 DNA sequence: TGCGCCAGCGCCCAAGGCCAGGGACAGGGAGGATCACCCCTCCACTTT.

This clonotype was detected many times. The CDR3 nucleotides read TGCAGTGCTAGAGATCTTGGGTTTTACGAGCAGTACTTC. Translating it yields CSARDLGFYEQYF. The chain combines TRBV20-1 with TRBJ2-7; D is undetermined. Trimming removed 0 bases at V and 4 bases at J, with 10 bases between. The CDR3 extends over 13 amino acids. Per germline, CDR1 DFQATT and CDR2 SNEGSKA (reference sequence).

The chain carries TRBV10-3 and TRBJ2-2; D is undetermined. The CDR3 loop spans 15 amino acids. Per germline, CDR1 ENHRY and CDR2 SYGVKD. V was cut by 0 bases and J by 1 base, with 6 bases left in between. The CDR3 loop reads CAISESSLNTGELFF. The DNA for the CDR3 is TGTGCCATCAGTGAGTCCTCACTGAACACCGGGGAGCTGTTTTTT.

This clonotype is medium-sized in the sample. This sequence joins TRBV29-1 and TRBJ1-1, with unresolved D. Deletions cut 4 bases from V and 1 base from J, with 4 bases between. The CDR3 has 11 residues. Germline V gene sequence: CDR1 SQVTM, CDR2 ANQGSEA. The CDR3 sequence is CSVVKNTEAFF. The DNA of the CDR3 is TGCAGCGTTGTCAAGAACACTGAAGCTTTCTTT.

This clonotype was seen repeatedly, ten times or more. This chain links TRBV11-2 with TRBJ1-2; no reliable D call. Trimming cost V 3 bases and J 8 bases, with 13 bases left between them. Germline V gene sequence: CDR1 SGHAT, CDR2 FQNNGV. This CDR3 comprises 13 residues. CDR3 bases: TGTGCCAGCAGCTTGGATTCTAATCGGGGCTACACCTTC. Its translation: CASSLDSNRGYTF.

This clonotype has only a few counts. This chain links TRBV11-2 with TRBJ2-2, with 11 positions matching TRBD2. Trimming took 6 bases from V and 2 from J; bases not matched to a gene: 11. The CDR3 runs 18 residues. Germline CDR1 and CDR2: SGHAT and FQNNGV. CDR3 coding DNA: TGTGCCAGCAGACGACCCGGGACTAGCGGACGTAACACCGGGGAGCTGTTTTTT. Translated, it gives CASRRPGTSGRNTGELFF.

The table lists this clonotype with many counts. CDR3 sequence (DNA): TGTGCCAGCAGCAGAACGGACAGGGGGAACGAGCAGTACTTC. As protein: CASSRTDRGNEQYF. The chain employs TRBV13 and TRBJ2-7; TRBD1 matches at 10 bases. Losses at the gene ends were 5 bases for V and 5 bases for J; bases not matched to a gene: 6. Germline V gene lookup returns CDR1 PRHDT and CDR2 FYEKMQ (reference sequence). The CDR3 runs to 14 residues.

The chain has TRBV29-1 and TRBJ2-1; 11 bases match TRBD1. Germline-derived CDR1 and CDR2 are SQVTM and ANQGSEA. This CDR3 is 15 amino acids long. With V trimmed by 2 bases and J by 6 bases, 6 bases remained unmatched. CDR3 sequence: CSVEFGQGAGNEQFF. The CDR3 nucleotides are TGCAGCGTTGAATTCGGACAGGGGGCAGGCAATGAGCAGTTCTTC.

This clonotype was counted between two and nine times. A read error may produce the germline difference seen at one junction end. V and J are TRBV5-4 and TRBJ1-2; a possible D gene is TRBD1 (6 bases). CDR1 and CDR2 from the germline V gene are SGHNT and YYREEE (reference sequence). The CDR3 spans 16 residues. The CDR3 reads CARSLGGGALNYGYTF. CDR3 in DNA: TGTGCCAGGAGCTTAGGTGGGGGGGCTTTAAACTATGGCTACACCTTC.

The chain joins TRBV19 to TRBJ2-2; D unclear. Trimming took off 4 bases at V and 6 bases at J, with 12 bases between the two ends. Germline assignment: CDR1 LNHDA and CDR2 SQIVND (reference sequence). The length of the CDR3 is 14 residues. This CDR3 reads CASSNGIDSGELFF. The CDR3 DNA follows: TGTGCCAGTAGTAACGGTATTGACTCCGGGGAGCTGTTTTTT.

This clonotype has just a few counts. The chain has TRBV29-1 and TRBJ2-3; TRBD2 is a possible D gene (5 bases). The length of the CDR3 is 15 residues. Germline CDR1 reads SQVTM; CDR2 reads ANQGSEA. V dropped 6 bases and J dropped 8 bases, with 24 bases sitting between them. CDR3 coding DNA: TGCAGCGTATCCAACGGGATTTCGGGCAGTGGTACGCAGTATTTT. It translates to CSVSNGISGSGTQYF.

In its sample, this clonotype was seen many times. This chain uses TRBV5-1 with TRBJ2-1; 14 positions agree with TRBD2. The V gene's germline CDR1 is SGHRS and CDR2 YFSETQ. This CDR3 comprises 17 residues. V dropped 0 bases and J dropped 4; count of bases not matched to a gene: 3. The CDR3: CASSLVGLAGEYNEQFF. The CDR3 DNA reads TGCGCCAGCAGCTTGGTGGGACTAGCGGGAGAGTACAATGAGCAGTTCTTC.